These 27 T cell receptor beta chains were sequenced from one sample in a study of OX40 agonist ivuxolimab in advanced cancers. Some clones are missing from TCRdb's copy, which holds only in-frame ones; the method was immunoSEQ multiplex PCR. Here the sample spans about 94,000 clones, roughly 84% being singletons. The source material was CD4+ or CD8+ T cells sorted from blood, sampled in a trial of the OX40 agonist ivuxolimab. These receptors were collected from an adult with an advanced solid tumor such as melanoma, head and neck, liver or kidney cancer.

The chain combines TRBV11-2 with TRBJ2-5; D is possibly TRBD1 or TRBD2 (5 bases each). Germline lookup yields CDR1 SGHAT and CDR2 FQNNGV. There are 16 residues in the CDR3. V lost 5 bases, J lost 2 bases, and 18 bases lay in between. The CDR3 sequence is CASSPLRGRTQETQYF. DNA of the CDR3: TGTGCCAGCAGCCCGCTCCGGGGCCGGACGCAAGAGACCCAGTACTTC.

The V and J genes are TRBV5-1 and TRBJ1-5; D might be TRBD1 (5 bases). V shed 1 base and J shed 2 bases, with 7 bases lying between them. This CDR3 spans 14 amino acids. Germline assignment: CDR1 SGHRS and CDR2 YFSETQ. CDR3 amino acids: CASSLRGGNQPQHF. The CDR3, as DNA: TGCGCCAGCAGCTTGAGGGGCGGCAATCAGCCCCAGCATTTT. The full variable domain, completed using reference TRBV5-1 and TRBJ1-5, is KAGVTQTPRYLIKTRGQQVTLSCSPISGHRSVSWYQQTPGQGLQFLFEYFSETQRNKGNFPGRFSGRQFSNSRSEMNVSTLELGDSALYLCASSLRGGNQPQHFGDGTRLSIL.

The V and J genes are TRBV6-1 and TRBJ2-7; D is perhaps TRBD2 (7 bases). Germline V gives CDR1 MNHNS, CDR2 SASEGT. Trimming shortened V by 2 bases and J by 7 bases, and 9 bases separated the two germline ends. This CDR3 comprises 12 residues. The CDR3 here is CASSERGGEQYF. CDR3 coding DNA: TGTGCCAGCAGTGAAAGGGGGGGGGAGCAGTACTTC.

The CDR3 spells CAAVRPISYNSPLHF. The DNA for the CDR3 is TGTGCCGCCGTTAGGCCGATTTCCTATAATTCACCCCTCCACTTT. J is TRBJ1-6 and V is TRBV21-1. TRBV21-1 is deemed a pseudogene. This CDR3 region has 15 residues.

The chain carries TRBV7-3 and TRBJ2-5; 9 nucleotides agree with TRBD2. The CDR3 has 14 residues. J lost 5 bases, V lost 2 bases, and 3 bases had no gene match. Germline assignment: CDR1 SGHTA and CDR2 FQGTGA. CDR3 sequence reads: CASSLAGGPETQYF. DNA of the CDR3: TGTGCCAGCAGCTTAGCGGGGGGGCCGGAGACCCAGTACTTC.

This clone was detected once. V and J are TRBV5-8 and TRBJ1-2, with a weak D call TRBD1 (5 bases). This CDR3 spans 15 amino acids. Germline loops: CDR1 SGHTS, CDR2 YDEGEE. Trimming stripped 7 bases from V and 8 bases from J, with 24 bases between. CDR3 loop: CASSSLWDLEKGYTF. DNA for the CDR3: TGTGCCAGCTCATCACTATGGGACCTCGAAAAAGGCTACACCTTC.

The rearrangement links TRBV7-8 to TRBJ1-3; D not resolved. The V end lost 5 bases, the J end lost 0 bases, and 17 bases lay between the germline ends. This CDR3 is built from 17 residues. CDR1 and CDR2 (germline): SGHVS, FQNEAQ. The CDR3 DNA reads TGTGCCAGCAGCACCCGGGCCAACACGTACTCTGGAAACACCATATATTTT. Translation gives CASSTRANTYSGNTIYF.

The genes are TRBV9 and TRBJ2-7, with 10 bases fitting TRBD2. V was clipped by 3 bases and J by 6 bases; unmatched bases: 12. CDR3 length: 16 amino acids. CDR1 and CDR2 from the germline V gene are SGDLS and YYNGEE. CDR3: CASSAPAGTSVGEQYF. DNA of the CDR3: TGTGCCAGCAGCGCCCCGGCCGGGACTAGCGTTGGCGAGCAGTACTTC.

This sequence joins TRBV5-6 and TRBJ1-2; D unclear. Trimming pared 1 base from V and 1 base from J, leaving 8 bases between. Germline CDR1 SGHDT, CDR2 YYEEEE. This CDR3 is built from 14 residues. This CDR3 is CASSLFNSNYGYTF. For the CDR3, the DNA is TGTGCCAGCAGCTTGTTTAACAGTAACTATGGCTACACCTTC.

The rearrangement uses TRBV2 and TRBJ2-3; 11 bases line up with TRBD2. Germline-derived CDR1 and CDR2 are SNHLY and FYNNEI. The CDR3 loop spans 16 amino acids. J was trimmed by 7 bases and V by 6 bases; bases with no gene match: 12. Here the CDR3 reads CASSRDLAGGLNTQYF. The CDR3 nucleotides are TGTGCCAGCAGCAGAGATCTAGCGGGGGGCCTAAATACGCAGTATTTT.

The rearrangement joins TRBV28 to TRBJ1-1; TRBD1 is a possible D gene (5 bases). The V gene's germline CDR1 is MDHEN and CDR2 SYDVKM. CDR3 length: 13 amino acids. V was pared by 1 base and J by 5 bases, with 8 bases between. DNA of the CDR3: TGTGCCAGCAGTTTATCCAGGGTGACTGAAGCTTTCTTT. Protein product: CASSLSRVTEAFF.

The J gene is TRBJ1-2, the V gene TRBV5-8; a possible D gene is TRBD1 (5 bases). Trimming left V 0 bases short and J 5 bases short, with 20 bases between. The CDR3 spans 17 residues. CDR1 and CDR2 (germline): SGHTS, YDEGEE. For the CDR3, the DNA is TGTGCCAGCAGCTTGGTTTTGATTGGGGCGCCGGGTTATGGCTACACCTTC. This translates into CASSLVLIGAPGYGYTF.

The rearrangement joins TRBV20-1 to TRBJ1-6; D not certain. Trimming pared 4 bases from V and 18 bases from J, leaving 16 bases between. The germline V gene has CDR1 DFQATT and CDR2 SNEGSKA (reference sequence). CDR3 size: 11 residues. CDR3 protein: CSATSTKDRHF. In DNA form, the CDR3 reads TGCAGTGCTACGTCGACAAAAGACCGCCACTTT.

J is TRBJ2-1 and V is TRBV19; 12 nucleotides line up with TRBD2. The CDR3 length is 15 residues. The junction had 2 bases not matched to a gene; V was cut back by 6 bases and J by 2 bases. Germline CDR1 LNHDA, CDR2 SQIVND (reference sequence). This chain's CDR3 is CASSGLAGTYNEQFF. The CDR3 DNA reads TGTGCCAGTAGCGGACTAGCGGGGACCTACAATGAGCAGTTCTTC.

This sequence joins TRBV6-5 and TRBJ1-5; tentatively, D is TRBD1 (6 bases). The CDR3 extends over 14 amino acids. Germline V gene sequence: CDR1 MNHEY, CDR2 SVGAGI. The germline V and J ends were trimmed by 6 bases and 7 bases, with 16 bases remaining between them. In nucleotides, the CDR3 is TGTGCCAGCAGCCAAAGGGGGGGAGGCCAGCCCCAGCATTTT. It specifies CASSQRGGGQPQHF.

V usage is TRBV18 and J usage is TRBJ1-1; D remains unclear. The V end lost 0 bases, the J end lost 5 bases, and 13 bases lay between the germline ends. This CDR3 has 15 amino acids. From germline, CDR1 is KGHSH and CDR2 LQKENI. The CDR3 DNA reads as TGTGCCAGCTCACCACCGCATGGCGTTAGGACTGAAGCTTTCTTT. It specifies CASSPPHGVRTEAFF.

The chain joins TRBV19 to TRBJ2-1; 11 bases match TRBD1. The CDR3 extends over 15 amino acids. V gave up 3 bases and J gave up 9 bases; unmatched junction bases: 7. The V gene's germline CDR1 is LNHDA and CDR2 SQIVND (reference sequence). The DNA for the CDR3 is TGTGCCAGTAGTATCCGGGACAGGGGGAGGGGTGAGCAGTTCTTC. This codes for CASSIRDRGRGEQFF.

The V and J genes are TRBV5-1 and TRBJ2-7, with 7 bases aligning to TRBD1. Germline loops: CDR1 SGHRS, CDR2 YFSETQ. V lost 4 bases, J lost 6 bases, and 10 bases stayed unmatched. This CDR3 has 14 residues. The CDR3 DNA reads as TGCGCCAGCAGCGCCTCACAGGGGTTTACCGAGCAGTACTTC. This translates into CASSASQGFTEQYF.

This clone appeared once. The chain couples TRBV14 to TRBJ2-3; 9 nucleotides agree with TRBD2. Germline loops: CDR1 SGHDN, CDR2 FVKESK. The CDR3 is 17 amino acids. V was pared by 4 bases and J by 6 bases, with 14 bases of the junction left unmatched. This CDR3 reads CASSPLGRGGSGDTQYF. Written as DNA, the CDR3 is TGTGCCAGCAGCCCCCTTGGGCGGGGGGGATCAGGGGATACGCAGTATTTT.

This rearrangement joins TRBV7-8 to TRBJ1-1, with a possible D match to TRBD1 (6 bases). Trimming removed 1 base from V and 1 base from J, with 13 bases in between. The CDR3 loop spans 16 amino acids. Germline-derived CDR1 and CDR2 are SGHVS and FQNEAQ. The CDR3 protein is CASSLDPRGANTEAFF. The CDR3 DNA reads TGTGCCAGCAGCTTAGACCCACGGGGGGCGAACACTGAAGCTTTCTTT.

CDR3 DNA: TGTGCCAGCTCACCAGTGCGAGGAGACGGGGTGTATGGCTACACCTTC. Translating it yields CASSPVRGDGVYGYTF. This chain uses TRBV18 with TRBJ1-2, with no clear D. With 2 bases removed from V and 5 bases from J, the gap between germline ends came to 18 bases. The CDR3 has 16 amino acids. The germline CDR1 and CDR2 sequences are KGHSH and LQKENI.

The rearrangement joins TRBV5-1 to TRBJ2-7; 7 bases match TRBD1. The germline V gene encodes CDR1 SGHRS and CDR2 YFSETQ. The J segment lost 2 bases and the V segment lost 2 bases, leaving 10 bases of the junction unmatched. The CDR3 is 16 residues long. CDR3 amino acids: CASSFVVPGQPYEQYF. DNA for the CDR3: TGCGCCAGCAGCTTTGTCGTCCCGGGACAGCCCTACGAGCAGTACTTC.

The chain uses TRBV2 and TRBJ1-4; D not certain. Trimming took 3 bases from V and 5 from J, leaving 10 bases between them. Germline CDR1 is SNHLY and CDR2 is FYNNEI. The CDR3 spans 14 residues. The DNA of the CDR3 is TGTGCCAGCAGTGAGGAGGGCAAAAATGAAAAACTGTTTTTT. Amino acid sequence: CASSEEGKNEKLFF.

Turning to this clone: Other DNA sequences in this sample translate to the same CDR3. The chain has TRBV5-5 and TRBJ2-7, with 12 bases fitting TRBD1. Germline CDR1 is SGHKS and CDR2 is YYEKEE (reference sequence). The CDR3 extends over 15 amino acids. The trim removed 4 bases at V and 7 bases at J, leaving 9 bases unmatched. CDR3 coding DNA: TGTGCCAGCAGCCCCCCGGGACAGGGGGCGCGGGAGCAGTACTTC. As protein: CASSPPGQGAREQYF.

The chain carries TRBV14 and TRBJ2-1, with 9 nucleotides matching TRBD2. V dropped 0 bases and J dropped 8; count of bases not matched to a gene: 5. The CDR3 is made up of 15 amino acids. CDR1 and CDR2 from the germline V gene are SGHDN and FVKESK. The CDR3 loop is CASSQERGGRHEQFF. For the CDR3, the DNA is TGTGCCAGCAGCCAAGAGCGGGGGGGCCGTCATGAGCAGTTCTTC.

CDR3 sequence reads: CASSFSGGSYNEQFF. In DNA form, the CDR3 reads TGTGCCAGCAGTTTCAGCGGGGGCTCCTACAATGAGCAGTTCTTC. The chain carries TRBV2 and TRBJ2-1; 8 bases match TRBD2. J was trimmed by 0 bases and V by 5 bases; bases with no gene match: 3. The germline CDR1 and CDR2 sequences are SNHLY and FYNNEI. CDR3 size: 15 residues.

The gene calls are TRBV10-3 and TRBJ1-6, with a tentative D call TRBD1 (6 bases). CDR1 and CDR2 (germline): ENHRY, SYGVKD. The germline V and J ends were trimmed by 2 bases and 5 bases, with 16 bases remaining between them. There are 17 residues in the CDR3. The CDR3 DNA is TGTGCCATCAGTGAGGATAGGGGGGGCTCTAATAATTCACCCCTCCACTTT. It is translated as CAISEDRGGSNNSPLHF.